The clone carrying this TCR beta chain occurred many times. Unique molecular identifiers tagged the TCRbeta library. TCRdb fed the PCR reads into MiXCR, producing one record per CDR3 protein. The sample lists about 230,000 distinct CDR3 sequences, approximately 9.7% seen once, with about 5% in the top ten. The data belong to a study of T-cell reconstitution after alpha-beta-depleted transplantation in children. This sequence was found in a human donor who donated a stem cell graft to a child with SCID. The specimen was PBMCs from the stem cell graft donor, collected from the stem cell graft.

In nucleotides, the CDR3 is TGTGCCACCAGTGATCGCGGGGGCCGCTCCTACAATGAGCAGTTCTTC. This sequence encodes CATSDRGGRSYNEQFF. The chain employs TRBV24-1 and TRBJ2-1; D perhaps matches TRBD2 (7 bases). V was cut by 3 bases and J by 0 bases, with 11 bases left in between. The CDR3 runs 16 residues. Germline lookup yields CDR1 KGHDR and CDR2 SFDVKD.